This T cell receptor (beta chain) is from a study of blood T cells in healthy people across ages. Findings of the study overall: Higher diversity, along with more naive CD4+ cells, distinguished long-lived donors from aged donors.

The use of a sample-barcoded 5' primer and a J-beta primer mix characterized a second PCR of about 7 to 12 cycles. A minimum of 2.5 million CDR3-containing paired-end reads was obtained for each sample. TCRdb used MiXCR to reprocess the 5' RACE reads, holding one entry per CDR3 protein. The sample yields some 900,000 distinct CDR3 sequences, about 30% seen once. This clonotype was counted a few times. The antigen is undetermined. A read error may produce the germline difference seen at one junction end. Material: blood. The source of this sequence is an elderly woman in good health.

CDR3 amino acids: CACRGDFYGYTF. CDR3 coding DNA: TGTGCCTGCAGGGGGGACTTCTATGGCTACACCTTC. The genes are TRBV2 and TRBJ1-2; 7 nucleotides match TRBD1. The CDR3 sequence is 12 residues long. Germline CDR1 and CDR2: SNHLY and FYNNEI.